This TCR beta chain appears in the sequencing data of a study of monozygotic twins with inflammatory bowel disease. Overall study findings and caveats: TCRbeta diversity (inverse Simpson) was lower in IBD patients than in healthy co-twins. Comparison of concordant versus discordant twins revealed no difference in repertoire similarity, possibly due to limited power.

Details on this clonotype: Its antigen is not known.

Incorporation of UMIs carrying a 6-nucleotide sample barcode was performed by template switching. Each CDR3 protein gets one entry in TCRdb, which reprocessed the 5' RACE reads and gives no DNA. The table lists more than 300,000 distinct CDR3 sequences. Sequencing was performed on blood. The TCR was taken from a human donor with ulcerative colitis or Crohn's disease, or a healthy co-twin of an affected twin (not recorded which).

CDR3 in amino acids: CASSLVGTGLDNEQFF. The chain employs TRBV7-6 and TRBJ2-1; with no DNA, the TCRdb D assignment of TRBD1 cannot be verified. The CDR3 contains 16 residues. Germline CDR1 reads SGHVS; CDR2 reads FNYEAQ.